This T cell receptor (beta chain) was recovered during a study of cytomegalovirus exposure and HLA in healthy donors. The donors comprised healthy bone marrow donors. Germline loops: CDR1 LGHNA, CDR2 YSLEER. V gave up 0 bases and J gave up 5 bases; unmatched junction bases: 6. This CDR3 is built from 15 residues. Of note for this clone: Its target is unknown.

Broader study findings: As a later analysis showed, a missense DCLRE1C variant was linked to trimming of TCR beta V- and J-genes. Rates of TCR association differed by HLA locus in a later analysis, with DRB1 highest and HLA-C lowest. Cytomegalovirus status, reportedly, was diagnosed with high specificity and sensitivity by the classifier.

The PCR was carried out with 60 Vbeta primers and 13 Jbeta primers. Using immunoSEQ multiplex PCR, the repertoire was profiled, and TCRdb retains in-frame clones only, with some absent. The profile shows 140,000 or so clones, about 72% of them singletons. This rearrangement joins TRBV4-3 to TRBJ2-5; 7 bases align to TRBD2. This TCR was recovered from a man aged 40-49 years in good health and CMV-seronegative. The sequenced sample was PBMCs. CDR3 sequence (DNA): TGCGCCAGCAGCCAAGATCGGGCGGGAGAGGAGACCCAGTACTTC. Protein product: CASSQDRAGEETQYF.